Following are 5 T cell receptor beta chains from one sample sequenced in a study of T cells expressing NK-cell markers. TCRdb reprocessed the 5' RACE reads, with one entry per CDR3 protein and no DNA. This table holds a few hundred thousand distinct CDR3 sequences. Sequences were obtained from blood T cells: a sorted CD56 or NKG2C T cell subset, CD4+ or CD8+ T cells, or bulk PBMC T cells (not recorded which). The source of these receptors is a woman aged 50 to 65 in good health.

The chain links TRBV29-1 to TRBJ1-1; TCRdb indicates TRBD1, and absent DNA this call remains unverified. The CDR3 runs 15 residues. Germline V lookup: CDR1 SQVTM, CDR2 ANQGSEA. The CDR3 is CSVMGDRARNTEAFF.

This rearrangement joins TRBV15 to TRBJ2-5; absent DNA, TCRdb's TRBD1 call cannot be checked. CDR3 length: 13 amino acids. The germline CDR1 and CDR2 sequences are LNHNV and YYDKDF (reference sequence). This CDR3 is CATSRIQGETQYF.

The chain has TRBV12-3 or TRBV12-4 and TRBJ1-1. This CDR3 contains 15 residues. The CDR3 reads CASSLGGKGRSEAFF.

J is TRBJ1-1 and V is TRBV11-2. CDR1 is SGHAT and CDR2 is FQNNGV in the germline V gene. The CDR3 contains 15 residues. CDR3 residues: CASSPRAGQNTEAFF.

V is TRBV12-3 or TRBV12-4 and J is TRBJ1-5. The CDR3 is 13 residues long. Here the CDR3 reads CASSIMAEQPQHF.